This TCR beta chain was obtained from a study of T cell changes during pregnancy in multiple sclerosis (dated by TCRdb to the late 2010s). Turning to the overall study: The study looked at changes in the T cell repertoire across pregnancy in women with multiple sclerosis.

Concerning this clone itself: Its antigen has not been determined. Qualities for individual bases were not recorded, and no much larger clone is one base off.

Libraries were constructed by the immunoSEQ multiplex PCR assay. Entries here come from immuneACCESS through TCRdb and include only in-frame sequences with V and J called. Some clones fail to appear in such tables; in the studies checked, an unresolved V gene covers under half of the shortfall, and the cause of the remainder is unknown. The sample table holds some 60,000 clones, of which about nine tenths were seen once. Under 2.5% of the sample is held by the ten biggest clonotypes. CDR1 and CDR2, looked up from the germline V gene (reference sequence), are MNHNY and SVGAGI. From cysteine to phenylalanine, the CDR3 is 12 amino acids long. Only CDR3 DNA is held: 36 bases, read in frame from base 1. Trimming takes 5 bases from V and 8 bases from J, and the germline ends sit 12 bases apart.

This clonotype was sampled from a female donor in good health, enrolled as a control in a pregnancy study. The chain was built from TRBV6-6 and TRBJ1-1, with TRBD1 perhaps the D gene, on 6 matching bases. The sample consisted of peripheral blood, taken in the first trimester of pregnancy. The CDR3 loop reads CASSGGPTEAFF. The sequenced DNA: TGTGCCAGCAGTGGGGGCCCAACGGAAGCTTTCTTT.